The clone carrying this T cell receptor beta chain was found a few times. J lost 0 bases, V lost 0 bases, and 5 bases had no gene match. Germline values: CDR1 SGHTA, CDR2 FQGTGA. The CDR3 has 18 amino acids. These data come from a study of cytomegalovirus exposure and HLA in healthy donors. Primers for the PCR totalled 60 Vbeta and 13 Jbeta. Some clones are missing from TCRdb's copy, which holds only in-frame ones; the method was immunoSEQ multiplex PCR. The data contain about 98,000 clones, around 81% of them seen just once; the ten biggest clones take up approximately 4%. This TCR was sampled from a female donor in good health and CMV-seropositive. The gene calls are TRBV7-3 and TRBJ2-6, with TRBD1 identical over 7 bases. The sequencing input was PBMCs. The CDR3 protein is CASSLTGTAFSGANVLTF. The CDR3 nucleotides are TGTGCCAGCAGCTTAACAGGGACAGCATTCTCTGGGGCCAACGTCCTGACTTTC.